This TCR beta chain was identified in a study of T cells in Graves' hyperthyroidism and ophthalmopathy. Deletions cut 0 bases from V and 0 bases from J, with 8 bases between. Looked up from germline, CDR1 is DFQATT and CDR2 is SNEGSKA (reference sequence). CDR3 length: 14 residues. Using RNA transcripts as the source, TCR beta CDR3 regions were amplified. The primer set for the first-round RT-PCR of the TCR CDR3 was HTBI. TCRdb fed the multiplex PCR reads into MiXCR, producing one record per CDR3 protein. The sample holds about 400,000 distinct CDR3 sequences, around 14% seen once. This clonotype was recorded a few times. This CDR3 is missing its conserved last phenylalanine or tryptophan, likely due to a read error.

The sample comprised blood. The chain has TRBV20-1 and TRBJ1-1; D ambiguous. The receptor comes from a young woman with Graves' hyperthyroidism. The CDR3 is CSARDANLNTEAFL. In DNA form, the CDR3 reads TGCAGTGCTAGAGACGCCAATTTGAACACTGAAGCTTTCCTT.